The source of this T cell receptor (beta chain) is a study of cytomegalovirus exposure and HLA in healthy donors. Broader study findings: Other equally common chains were less clonally expanded than HLA-associated TCR beta chains, a later analysis showed.

Concerning this clone: Antigen unknown.

The study ran its PCR with 60 Vbeta and 13 Jbeta primers. The method was immunoSEQ multiplex PCR; TCRdb's version includes in-frame clones alone and lacks a portion of them. The sample consists of 150,000 to 200,000 clones, 75% to 85% of them appearing once. V was shortened by 4 bases and J by 5 bases, with 12 bases between the two germline ends. From germline, CDR1 is SGHRS and CDR2 YFSETQ. This CDR3 region has 14 residues. When sampled, the donors appeared nominally healthy, though they likely had unrecorded immune exposures. The genes are TRBV5-1 and TRBJ2-2; possibly TRBD1 for D (5 bases). This receptor was taken from a man aged 50-59 years in good health and CMV-seropositive. The sequenced sample was PBMCs. CDR3 region: CASSLYQGTGELFF. DNA for the CDR3: TGCGCCAGCAGCCTTTACCAGGGAACCGGGGAGCTGTTTTTT.